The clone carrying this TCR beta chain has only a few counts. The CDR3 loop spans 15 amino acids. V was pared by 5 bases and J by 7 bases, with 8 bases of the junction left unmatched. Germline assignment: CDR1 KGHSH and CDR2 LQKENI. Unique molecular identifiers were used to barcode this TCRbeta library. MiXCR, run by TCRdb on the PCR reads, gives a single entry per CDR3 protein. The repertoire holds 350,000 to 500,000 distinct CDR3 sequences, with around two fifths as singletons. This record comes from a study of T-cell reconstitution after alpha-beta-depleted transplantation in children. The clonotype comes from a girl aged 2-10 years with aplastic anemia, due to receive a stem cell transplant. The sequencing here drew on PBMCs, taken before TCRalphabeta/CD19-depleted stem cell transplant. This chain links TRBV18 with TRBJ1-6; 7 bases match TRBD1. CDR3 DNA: TGTGCCAGCTCAACGGTAGGGGGCCGCAATTCACCCCTCCACTTT. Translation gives CASSTVGGRNSPLHF.